This T cell receptor (beta chain) was captured by sequencing in a study of regulatory T cells in long-lasting Graves disease. J was trimmed by 0 bases and V by 7 bases; bases with no gene match: 9. This CDR3 is 16 amino acids long. Germline V CDR1 and CDR2: SNHLY, FYNNEI. This clonotype was detected only a few times. Arm-PCR with iRepertoire HTBI primers amplified the CDR3 regions for these TCR beta libraries. Each CDR3 protein is one row after TCRdb ran MiXCR on the multiplex PCR reads. The sample includes 400,000 to 500,000 distinct CDR3 sequences, around a fifth seen only once; the top ten take roughly an eighth. The time point was: persistent/refractory GD, antithyroid drugs over 5 years with positive TRAb. Generation of the TCR library employed RNA extracted from PBMCs.

The sample in question was peripheral blood mononuclear cells (PBMCs), obtained when the disease was refractory, from a patient treated with antithyroid drugs. V gene TRBV2 combines with J gene TRBJ2-3; 8 nucleotides align to TRBD1. The TCR originated in a female donor with Graves disease. The CDR3 spells CASIDTTGDSTDTQYF. CDR3 coding DNA: TGTGCCAGCATTGATACGACAGGGGATAGCACAGATACGCAGTATTTT. Full variable domain (missing parts from reference TRBV2 and TRBJ2-3): EPEVTQTPSHQVTQMGQEVILRCVPISNHLYFYWYRQILGQKVEFLVSFYNNEISEKSEIFDDQFSVERPDGSNFTLKIRSTKLEDSAMYFCASIDTTGDSTDTQYFGPGTRLTVL.